Detailed here is one T cell receptor beta chain. Other DNA sequences from this sample encode an identical CDR3 as well. The data derive from a study of blood T cell repertoires in COVID-19. Germline V lookup: CDR1 KGHSH, CDR2 LQKENI. Trimming removed 3 bases from V and 2 bases from J, with 7 bases in between. CDR3 length: 13 residues. Produced via immunoSEQ multiplex PCR; TCRdb's table is partial and in-frame only. The sample shows some 330,000 clones, around 86% of them seen only once. The rearrangement joins TRBV18 to TRBJ1-2; the D is unclear. The sequenced material came from PBMCs or T cells enriched from blood (not recorded which). The clonotype comes from a man aged 30 to 39 who had recovered from COVID-19. The CDR3 region is CASSPSENYGYTF. CDR3 DNA sequence: TGTGCCAGCTCACCGTCCGAGAACTATGGCTACACCTTC.